The TCR beta chain described here comes from a study of blood T cell repertoires in COVID-19. Overall study context: COVID-19 samples collected from the United States, Italy and Spain covered acute and convalescent phases.

Everyone who took part was 18 to 89 years old, and they came from 24 US areas. TCRdb keeps only in-frame clones here, not all; method: immunoSEQ multiplex PCR. The table records approximately 220,000 clones, about nine tenths of them present only once. The material sequenced was PBMCs or T cells enriched from blood (not recorded which). The sequence was obtained from a man aged 25-45 years who had recovered from COVID-19.

The chain's CDR3 is CSASRAGPPHTQYF. The CDR3, as DNA: TGCAGTGCTAGTAGGGCAGGGCCGCCACATACGCAGTATTTT. The rearrangement joins TRBV20-1 to TRBJ2-3; perhaps TRBD1 as D (5 bases). The V gene lost 3 bases and the J gene lost 7 bases, with 17 bases spanning the gap. This CDR3 is 14 amino acids long. From germline, CDR1 is DFQATT and CDR2 SNEGSKA (reference sequence).